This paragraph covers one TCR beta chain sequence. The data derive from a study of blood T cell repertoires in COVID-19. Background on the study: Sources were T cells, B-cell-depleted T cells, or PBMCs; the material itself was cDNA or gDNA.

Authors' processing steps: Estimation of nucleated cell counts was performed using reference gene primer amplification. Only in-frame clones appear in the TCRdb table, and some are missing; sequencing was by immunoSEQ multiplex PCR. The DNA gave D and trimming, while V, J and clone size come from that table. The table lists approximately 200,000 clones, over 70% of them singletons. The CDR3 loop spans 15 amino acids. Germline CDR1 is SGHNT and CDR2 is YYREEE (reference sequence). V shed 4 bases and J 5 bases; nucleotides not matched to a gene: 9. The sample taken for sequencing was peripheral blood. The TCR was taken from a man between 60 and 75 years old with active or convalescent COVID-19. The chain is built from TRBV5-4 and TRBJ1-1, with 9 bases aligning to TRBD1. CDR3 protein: CASSELQGAGTEAFF. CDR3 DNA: TGTGCCAGCAGCGAATTACAGGGGGCAGGGACTGAAGCTTTCTTT.